This TCR beta chain was retrieved from a study of CD8 T cells in Susac syndrome. In germline, CDR1 is DFQATT, CDR2 SNEGSKA (reference sequence). V lost 5 bases and J 0 bases, leaving 10 bases between the germline ends. This CDR3 spans 13 amino acids. Random hexamers were used to reverse transcribe an amount of roughly 0.5 to 1 ug RNA. TCRdb passed the immunoSEQ multiplex PCR reads through MiXCR, listing each CDR3 protein once. The data hold 190,000 or so distinct CDR3 sequences, with 95% observed a single time. This clonotype was seen a few times. The specimen sequenced was CD4+ T cells from PBMCs. V usage is TRBV20-1 and J usage is TRBJ1-1; D gene ambiguous. The source is a human donor with multiple sclerosis. DNA of the CDR3: TGCAGTGCTCCGAGAGACATGAACACTGAAGCTTTCTTT. This encodes CSAPRDMNTEAFF.